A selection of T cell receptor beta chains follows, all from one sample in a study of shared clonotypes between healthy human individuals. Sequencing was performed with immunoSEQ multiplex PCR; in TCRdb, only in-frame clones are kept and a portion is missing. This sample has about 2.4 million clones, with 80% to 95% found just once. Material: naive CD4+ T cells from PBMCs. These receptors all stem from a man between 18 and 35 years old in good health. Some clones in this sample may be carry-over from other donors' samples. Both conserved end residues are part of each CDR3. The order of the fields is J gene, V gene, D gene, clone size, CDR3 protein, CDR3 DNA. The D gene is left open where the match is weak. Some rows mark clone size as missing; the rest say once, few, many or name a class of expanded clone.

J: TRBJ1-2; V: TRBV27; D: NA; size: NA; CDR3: CASSLGGGGGGDYGYTF; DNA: TGTGCCAGCAGTTTGGGAGGAGGGGGTGGTGGGGACTATGGCTACACCTTC
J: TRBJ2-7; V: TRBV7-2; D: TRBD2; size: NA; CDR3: CASSLAFLAGGYKTYEQYF; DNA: TGTGCCAGCAGCTTAGCTTTTCTAGCGGGAGGGTATAAGACCTACGAGCAGTACTTC
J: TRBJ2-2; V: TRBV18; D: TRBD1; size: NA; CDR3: CASSPVGTEYETGELFF; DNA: TGTGCCAGCTCACCGGTTGGGACAGAGTACGAAACCGGGGAGCTGTTTTTT
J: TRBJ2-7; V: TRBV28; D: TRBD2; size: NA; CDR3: CASSPLAAHSYEQYF; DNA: TGTGCCAGCAGTCCACTAGCGGCGCATTCCTACGAGCAGTACTTC
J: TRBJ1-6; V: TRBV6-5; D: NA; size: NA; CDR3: CASSYNSISPLHF; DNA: TGTGCCAGCAGTTATAACTCGATTTCACCCCTCCACTTT
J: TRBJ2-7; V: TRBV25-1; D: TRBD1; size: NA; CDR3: CASRGQGTYEQYF; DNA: TGTGCCAGCCGGGGACAGGGGACCTACGAGCAGTACTTC
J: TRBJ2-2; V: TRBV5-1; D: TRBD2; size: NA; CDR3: CASSLLPAAGVSTGELFF; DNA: TGCGCCAGCAGCCTTCTACCTGCTGCGGGAGTCTCAACCGGGGAGCTGTTTTTT
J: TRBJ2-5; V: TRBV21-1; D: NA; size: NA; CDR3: CASQTSWETQYF; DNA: TGTGCCAGCCAAACGTCGTGGGAGACCCAGTACTTC
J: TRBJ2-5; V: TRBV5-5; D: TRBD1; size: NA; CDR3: CASSSGDRGFGETQYF; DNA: TGTGCCAGCAGCTCGGGGGACAGGGGTTTTGGAGAGACCCAGTACTTC
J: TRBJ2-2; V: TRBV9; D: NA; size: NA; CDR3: CASSGGRGPGTGELFF; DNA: TGTGCCAGCAGTGGGGGAAGGGGACCGGGCACCGGGGAGCTGTTTTTT
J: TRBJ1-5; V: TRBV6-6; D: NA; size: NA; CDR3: CASSGPGPGNQPQHF; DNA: TGTGCCAGCAGTGGGCCAGGGCCAGGGAATCAGCCCCAGCATTTT
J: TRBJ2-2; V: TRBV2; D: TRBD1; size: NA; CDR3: CASSRQGSGTGELFF; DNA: TGTGCCAGCAGCAGACAGGGATCGGGCACCGGGGAGCTGTTTTTT
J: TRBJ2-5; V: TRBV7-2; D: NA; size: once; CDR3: CASSLEAGVKETQYF; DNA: TGTGCCAGCAGCTTAGAGGCGGGTGTAAAAGAGACCCAGTACTTC
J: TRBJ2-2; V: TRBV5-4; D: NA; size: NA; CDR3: CASSAVAGLNTGELFF; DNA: TGTGCCAGCAGCGCAGTGGCGGGACTCAACACCGGGGAGCTGTTTTTT
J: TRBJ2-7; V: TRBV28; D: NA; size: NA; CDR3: CASSWAGLYEQYF; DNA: TGTGCCAGCAGTTGGGCAGGCCTCTACGAGCAGTACTTC
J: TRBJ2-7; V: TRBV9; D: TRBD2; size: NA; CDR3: CASSPGGAGVFEQYF; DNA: TGTGCCAGCAGCCCCGGGGGAGCGGGAGTCTTCGAGCAGTACTTC
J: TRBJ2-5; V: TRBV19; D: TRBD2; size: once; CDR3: CATGLANSQETQYF; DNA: TGTGCCACCGGACTAGCCAATTCTCAAGAGACCCAGTACTTC
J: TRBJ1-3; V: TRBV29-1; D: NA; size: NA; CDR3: CSVEGGPGANTIYF; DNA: TGCAGCGTTGAGGGGGGACCTGGGGCTAACACCATATATTTT
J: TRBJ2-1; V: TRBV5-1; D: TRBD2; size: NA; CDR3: CASSLGLAGDQFF; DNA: TGCGCCAGCAGCTTGGGACTAGCGGGAGACCAGTTCTTC
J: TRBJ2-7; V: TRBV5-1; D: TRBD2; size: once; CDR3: CASSSTRLAGEDYEQYF; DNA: TGCGCCAGCAGCTCCACTCGACTAGCGGGAGAGGACTACGAGCAGTACTTC
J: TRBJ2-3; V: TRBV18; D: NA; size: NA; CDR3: CASSPQDSTDTQYF; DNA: TGTGCCAGCTCTCCCCAGGACAGCACAGATACGCAGTATTTT